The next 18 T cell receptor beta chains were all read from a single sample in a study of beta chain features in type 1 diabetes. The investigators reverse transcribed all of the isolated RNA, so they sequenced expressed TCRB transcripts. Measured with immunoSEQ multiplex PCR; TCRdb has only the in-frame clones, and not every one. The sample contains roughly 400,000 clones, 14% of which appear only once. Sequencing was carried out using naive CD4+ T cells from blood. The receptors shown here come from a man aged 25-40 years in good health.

CDR3 sequence reads: CASSVATGPYGYTF. The CDR3 DNA reads TGTGCCAGCAGCGTAGCTACAGGGCCCTATGGCTACACCTTC. The chain employs TRBV9 and TRBJ1-2; D is perhaps TRBD1 (6 bases). Trimming stripped 0 bases from V and 4 bases from J, with 10 bases between. There are 14 residues in the CDR3. Per germline, CDR1 SGDLS and CDR2 YYNGEE. The full variable domain, its missing parts supplied by reference TRBV9 and TRBJ1-2, is DSGVTQTPKHLITATGQRVTLRCSPRSGDLSVYWYQQSLDQGLQFLIQYYNGEERAKGNILERFSAQQFPDLHSELNLSSLELGDSALYFCASSVATGPYGYTFGSGTRLTVV.

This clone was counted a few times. CDR3 nucleotide sequence: TGTGCCAGCAGCTCCATGGGGGGCACCGGGGAGCTGTTTTTT. Protein product: CASSSMGGTGELFF. The rearrangement uses TRBV7-2 and TRBJ2-2; TRBD2 is a possible D gene (6 bases). The CDR3 is made up of 14 amino acids. V was shortened by 4 bases and J by 4 bases, with 10 bases between the two germline ends. In germline, CDR1 is SGHTA, CDR2 FQGNSA.

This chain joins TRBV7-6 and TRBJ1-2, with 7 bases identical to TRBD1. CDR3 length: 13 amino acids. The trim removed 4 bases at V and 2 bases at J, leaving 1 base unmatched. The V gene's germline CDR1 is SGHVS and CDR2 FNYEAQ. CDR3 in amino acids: CASSSTGNYGYTF. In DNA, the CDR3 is TGTGCCAGCAGCTCGACAGGGAACTATGGCTACACCTTC.

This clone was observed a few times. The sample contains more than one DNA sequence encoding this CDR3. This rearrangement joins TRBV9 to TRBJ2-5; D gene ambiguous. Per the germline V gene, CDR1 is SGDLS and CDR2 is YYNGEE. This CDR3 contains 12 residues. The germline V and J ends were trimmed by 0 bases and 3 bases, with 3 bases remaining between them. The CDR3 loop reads CASSVGEETQYF. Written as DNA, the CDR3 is TGTGCCAGCAGCGTAGGAGAAGAGACCCAGTACTTC.

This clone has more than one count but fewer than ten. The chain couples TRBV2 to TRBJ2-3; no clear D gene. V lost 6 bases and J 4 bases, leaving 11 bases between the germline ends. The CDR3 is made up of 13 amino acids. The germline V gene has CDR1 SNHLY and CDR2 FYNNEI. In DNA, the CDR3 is TGTGCCAGCAGGCCCTCCGCGTCAGATACGCAGTATTTT. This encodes CASRPSASDTQYF.

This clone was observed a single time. CDR3: CAGETQYF. CDR3 bases: TGCGCGGGAGAGACCCAGTACTTC. The gene calls are TRBV5-1 and TRBJ2-5; D unclear. Germline V gene sequence: CDR1 SGHRS, CDR2 YFSETQ. This CDR3 spans 8 amino acids.

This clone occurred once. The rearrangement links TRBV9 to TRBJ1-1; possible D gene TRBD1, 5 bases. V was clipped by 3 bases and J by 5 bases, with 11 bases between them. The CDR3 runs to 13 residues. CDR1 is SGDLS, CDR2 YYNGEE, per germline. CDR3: CASSAEGPTEAFF. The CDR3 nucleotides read TGTGCCAGCAGCGCAGAGGGACCGACTGAAGCTTTCTTT.

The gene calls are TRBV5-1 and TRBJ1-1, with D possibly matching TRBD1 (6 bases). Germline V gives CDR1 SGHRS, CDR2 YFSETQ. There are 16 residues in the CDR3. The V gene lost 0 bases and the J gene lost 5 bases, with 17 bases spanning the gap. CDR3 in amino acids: CASSLVQPGEGTEAFF. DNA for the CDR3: TGCGCCAGCAGCTTGGTACAGCCAGGGGAGGGGACTGAAGCTTTCTTT. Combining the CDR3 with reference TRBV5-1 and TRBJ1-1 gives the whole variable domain KAGVTQTPRYLIKTRGQQVTLSCSPISGHRSVSWYQQTPGQGLQFLFEYFSETQRNKGNFPGRFSGRQFSNSRSEMNVSTLELGDSALYLCASSLVQPGEGTEAFFGQGTRLTVV.

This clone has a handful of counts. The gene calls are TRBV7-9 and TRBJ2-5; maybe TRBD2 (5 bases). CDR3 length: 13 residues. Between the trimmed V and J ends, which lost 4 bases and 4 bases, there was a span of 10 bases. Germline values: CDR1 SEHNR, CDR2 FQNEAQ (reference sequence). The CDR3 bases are TGTGCCAGCAGCTCGACTATCAGAGAGACCCAGTACTTC. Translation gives CASSSTIRETQYF. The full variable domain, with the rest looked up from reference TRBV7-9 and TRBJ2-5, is DTGVSQNPRHKITKRGQNVTFRCDPISEHNRLYWYRQTLGQGPEFLTYFQNEAQLEKSRLLSDRFSAERPKGSFSTLEIQRTEQGDSAMYLCASSSTIRETQYFGPGTRLLVL.

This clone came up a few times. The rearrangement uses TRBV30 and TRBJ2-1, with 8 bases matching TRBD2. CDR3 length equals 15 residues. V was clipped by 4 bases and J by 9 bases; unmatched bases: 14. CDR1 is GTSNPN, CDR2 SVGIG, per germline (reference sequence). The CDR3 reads CAWTLGTRRVSEQFF. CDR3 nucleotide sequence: TGTGCCTGGACTCTGGGGACTAGGCGTGTTAGTGAGCAGTTCTTC.

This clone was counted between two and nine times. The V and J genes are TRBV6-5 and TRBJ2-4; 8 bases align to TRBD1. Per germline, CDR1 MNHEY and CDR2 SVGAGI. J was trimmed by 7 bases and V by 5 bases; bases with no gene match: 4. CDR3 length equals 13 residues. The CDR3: CASSQDRVNIQYF. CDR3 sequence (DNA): TGTGCCAGCAGTCAGGACAGGGTGAACATTCAGTACTTC.

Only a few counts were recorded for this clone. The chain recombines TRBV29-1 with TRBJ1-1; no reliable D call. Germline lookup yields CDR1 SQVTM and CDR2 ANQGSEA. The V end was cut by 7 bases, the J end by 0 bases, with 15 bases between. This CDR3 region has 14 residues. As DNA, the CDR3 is TGCAGCGCGTCCGCCGGGAGTTTGAACACTGAAGCTTTCTTT. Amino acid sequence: CSASAGSLNTEAFF.

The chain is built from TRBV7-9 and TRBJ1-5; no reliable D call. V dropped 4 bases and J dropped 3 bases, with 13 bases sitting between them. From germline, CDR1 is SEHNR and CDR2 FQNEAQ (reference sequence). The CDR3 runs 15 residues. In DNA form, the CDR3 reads TGTGCCAGCAGCTACCCGGGCGACTCCAATCAGCCCCAGCATTTT. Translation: CASSYPGDSNQPQHF. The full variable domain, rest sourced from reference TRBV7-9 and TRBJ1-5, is DTGVSQNPRHKITKRGQNVTFRCDPISEHNRLYWYRQTLGQGPEFLTYFQNEAQLEKSRLLSDRFSAERPKGSFSTLEIQRTEQGDSAMYLCASSYPGDSNQPQHFGDGTRLSIL.

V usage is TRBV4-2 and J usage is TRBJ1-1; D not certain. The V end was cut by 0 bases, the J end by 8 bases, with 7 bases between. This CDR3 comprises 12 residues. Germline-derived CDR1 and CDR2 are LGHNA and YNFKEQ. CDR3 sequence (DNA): TGTGCCAGCAGCCAAGATCAAAGGGAAGCTTTCTTT. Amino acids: CASSQDQREAFF.

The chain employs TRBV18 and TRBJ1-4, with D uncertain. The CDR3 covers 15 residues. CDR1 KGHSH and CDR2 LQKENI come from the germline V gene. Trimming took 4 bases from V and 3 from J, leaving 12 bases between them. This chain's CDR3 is CASSLNGGPNEKLFF. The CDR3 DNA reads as TGTGCCAGCTCACTAAACGGAGGGCCTAATGAAAAACTGTTTTTT.

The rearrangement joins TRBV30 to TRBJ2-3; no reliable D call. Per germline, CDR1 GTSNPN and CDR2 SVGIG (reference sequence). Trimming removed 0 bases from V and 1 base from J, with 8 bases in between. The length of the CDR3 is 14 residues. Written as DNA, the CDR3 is TGTGCCTGGAGTGTAATCGGACGCACAGATACGCAGTATTTT. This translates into CAWSVIGRTDTQYF.

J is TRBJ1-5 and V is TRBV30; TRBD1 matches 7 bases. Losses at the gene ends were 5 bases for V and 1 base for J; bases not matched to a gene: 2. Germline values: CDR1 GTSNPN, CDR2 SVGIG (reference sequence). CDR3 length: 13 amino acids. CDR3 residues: CAWAGQSNQPQHF. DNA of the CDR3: TGTGCCTGGGCGGGACAGAGCAATCAGCCCCAGCATTTT.

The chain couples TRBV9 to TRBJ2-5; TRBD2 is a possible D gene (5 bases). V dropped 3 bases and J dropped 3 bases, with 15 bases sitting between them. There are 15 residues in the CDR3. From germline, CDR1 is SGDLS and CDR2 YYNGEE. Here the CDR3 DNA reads TGTGCCAGCAGCGCACAAGGCCTAGCTAAAGAGACCCAGTACTTC. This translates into CASSAQGLAKETQYF.